The 19 T cell receptor beta chains reported below all come from one sample, sequenced in a study of shared clonotypes between healthy human individuals. CD45RO negativity and positive selection for CCR7 defined naive CD8 cells, a population that excluded terminally differentiated effector memory CD45RA+ cells. Some clones are missing from TCRdb's copy, which holds only in-frame ones; the method was immunoSEQ multiplex PCR. The sample yields over 2,000,000 clones, 93% seen once. Material: naive CD8+ T cells from PBMCs. These receptors were collected from a man aged 18 to 30 in good health. Some clones in this sample may be carry-over from other donors' samples.

The rearrangement joins TRBV11-2 to TRBJ1-3; D ambiguous. V gave up 1 base and J gave up 4 bases, with 20 bases separating them. The CDR3 consists of 18 residues. CDR1 is SGHAT, CDR2 FQNNGV, per germline. CDR3 protein: CASSLVPGLAFPGNTIYF. CDR3 bases: TGTGCCAGCAGCTTAGTTCCGGGATTGGCCTTTCCGGGAAACACCATATATTTT.

The sample holds a few counts of this clone. The chain couples TRBV29-1 to TRBJ2-7; 9 nucleotides align to TRBD1. The CDR3 is made up of 15 amino acids. Trimming at V came to 4 bases and at J to 2 bases, leaving 9 bases not matched to a gene. Germline assignment: CDR1 SQVTM and CDR2 ANQGSEA. The CDR3 reads CSVVGFGTGTYEQYF. As DNA, the CDR3 is TGCAGCGTTGTGGGCTTCGGGACAGGGACCTACGAGCAGTACTTC.

The chain combines TRBV30 with TRBJ2-1, with TRBD1 matching over 7 bases. CDR3 length: 14 residues. J lost 1 base, V lost 1 base, and 1 base had no gene match. CDR1 and CDR2 (germline): GTSNPN, SVGIG (reference sequence). Here the CDR3 reads CAWSARGSYNEQFF. CDR3 DNA sequence: TGTGCCTGGAGTGCCAGGGGGTCCTACAATGAGCAGTTCTTC.

A single count supports this clone. Other DNA variants within this sample encode the same CDR3. The genes are TRBV9 and TRBJ2-7; TRBD2 might be the D (6 bases). This CDR3 spans 15 amino acids. The germline V gene has CDR1 SGDLS and CDR2 YYNGEE. V was shortened by 0 bases and J by 0 bases, with 10 bases between the two germline ends. The CDR3, as DNA: TGTGCCAGCAGCGTAGGGTTAGCGGACTCCTACGAGCAGTACTTC. Its translation is CASSVGLADSYEQYF.

The chain employs TRBV9 and TRBJ2-3, with a weak D call TRBD2 (6 bases). Trimming took off 0 bases at V and 4 bases at J, with 12 bases between the two ends. The CDR3 is 15 amino acids. Germline values: CDR1 SGDLS, CDR2 YYNGEE. The CDR3 region is CASSVGFGGSDTQYF. The CDR3 region has the DNA TGTGCCAGCAGCGTAGGTTTTGGGGGGTCAGATACGCAGTATTTT.

The chain joins TRBV28 to TRBJ2-1; D is uncertain. Germline assignment: CDR1 MDHEN and CDR2 SYDVKM. V lost 11 bases, J lost 2 bases, and 16 bases lay in between. There are 14 residues in the CDR3. DNA for the CDR3: TGTGCCCCCTCCCCCCCAGGCCCCTACAATGAGCAGTTCTTC. The encoded protein is CAPSPPGPYNEQFF.

The chain employs TRBV2 and TRBJ2-2; 7 bases are shared with TRBD1. Germline lookup yields CDR1 SNHLY and CDR2 FYNNEI. The CDR3 length is 15 residues. V gave up 8 bases and J gave up 5 bases; unmatched junction bases: 11. The CDR3 loop is CASAQGQWETGELFF. The CDR3 DNA sequence: TGTGCCAGCGCCCAGGGACAGTGGGAAACCGGGGAGCTGTTTTTT.

This sequence joins TRBV19 and TRBJ2-1; D is perhaps TRBD2 (7 bases). The CDR3 is made up of 15 amino acids. V dropped 7 bases and J dropped 3 bases, with 16 bases sitting between them. Per the germline V gene, CDR1 is LNHDA and CDR2 is SQIVND (reference sequence). The CDR3 is CASTLGGGDYNEQFF. CDR3 bases: TGTGCCAGTACCTTGGGAGGGGGGGACTACAATGAGCAGTTCTTC.

Comment on this clone: Within the sample, other DNA sequences also encode this same CDR3. The chain has TRBV9 and TRBJ2-7; 7 nucleotides match TRBD1. The CDR3 runs 13 residues. The V gene end was trimmed by 3 bases and the J gene end by 3 bases; junction bases not matched to a gene: 3. CDR1 and CDR2 from the germline V gene are SGDLS and YYNGEE. CDR3 amino acids: CASSADRSYEQYF. The CDR3 DNA sequence: TGTGCCAGCAGCGCGGACAGGAGCTACGAGCAGTACTTC.

This sequence joins TRBV19 and TRBJ1-5; TRBD1 aligns across 8 bases. V lost 8 bases and J lost 2; bases outside the gene matches: 8. There are 15 residues in the CDR3. Germline CDR1 reads LNHDA; CDR2 reads SQIVND (reference sequence). The CDR3 sequence: CASQTGAWGNQPQHF. In DNA form, the CDR3 reads TGTGCCAGTCAGACAGGGGCTTGGGGCAATCAGCCCCAGCATTTT.

About this clone: Other DNA sequences within the sample encode an identical CDR3. The chain combines TRBV27 with TRBJ2-3; TRBD1 might be the D (6 bases). This CDR3 spans 14 amino acids. Trimming took 6 bases from V and 3 from J, leaving 13 bases between them. CDR1 MNHEY and CDR2 SMNVEV come from the germline V gene (reference sequence). The CDR3, as DNA: TGTGCCAGCAGCCTTATACAGGGAACAGATACGCAGTATTTT. Amino acids: CASSLIQGTDTQYF.

The CDR3 here is CASSPAVPYEQYF. In DNA, the CDR3 is TGTGCCAGCAGCCCAGCCGTACCCTACGAGCAGTACTTC. The genes are TRBV27 and TRBJ2-7, with D uncertain. CDR3 size: 13 residues. The V gene lost 6 bases and the J gene lost 2 bases, with 11 bases spanning the gap. Germline CDR1 MNHEY, CDR2 SMNVEV (reference sequence).

The rearrangement uses TRBV28 and TRBJ1-4, with no clear D. Germline CDR1 is MDHEN and CDR2 is SYDVKM. Trimming removed 6 bases at V and 3 bases at J, with 14 bases between. This CDR3 has 15 amino acids. The CDR3 is CASRLYLGSNEKLFF. CDR3 in DNA: TGTGCCAGCAGGCTATACCTCGGGTCTAATGAAAAACTGTTTTTT.

This sequence joins TRBV7-9 and TRBJ2-2; possible D gene TRBD1, 6 bases. The CDR3 has 16 residues. Germline V gene sequence: CDR1 SEHNR, CDR2 FQNEAQ (reference sequence). V was clipped by 10 bases and J by 3 bases, with 21 bases between them. CDR3 sequence reads: CANTRQAIRDTGELFF. CDR3 DNA sequence: TGTGCCAACACGAGACAGGCGATCCGGGACACCGGGGAGCTGTTTTTT.

V gene TRBV29-1 combines with J gene TRBJ1-2; D gene uncertain. The length of the CDR3 is 12 residues. V was trimmed by 2 bases and J by 5 bases, leaving 9 bases between them. The germline V gene has CDR1 SQVTM and CDR2 ANQGSEA. This CDR3 is CSVEHSGYGYTF. The CDR3 nucleotides are TGCAGCGTTGAACATAGCGGGTATGGCTACACCTTC.

V and J are TRBV10-3 and TRBJ1-2, with TRBD1 identical over 8 bases. This CDR3 has 16 residues. The germline CDR1 and CDR2 sequences are ENHRY and SYGVKD. The V segment lost 3 bases and the J segment 4 bases; nucleotides outside the gene matches: 10. CDR3 sequence (DNA): TGTGCCATCAGTGATCCTGGACAGGGCAGATCCTATGGCTACACCTTC. Translated, it gives CAISDPGQGRSYGYTF.

The chain links TRBV5-4 to TRBJ2-1; D remains unclear. V dropped 4 bases and J dropped 8 bases, with 16 bases sitting between them. The CDR3 runs 14 residues. Germline assignment: CDR1 SGHNT and CDR2 YYREEE (reference sequence). This chain's CDR3 is CASSTSDGAHEQFF. The CDR3 DNA sequence: TGTGCCAGCAGCACCTCGGACGGAGCCCATGAGCAGTTCTTC. Supplemented by reference TRBV5-4 and TRBJ2-1, the full variable domain reads ETGVTQSPTHLIKTRGQQVTLRCSSQSGHNTVSWYQQALGQGPQFIFQYYREEENGRGNFPPRFSGLQFPNYSSELNVNALELDDSALYLCASSTSDGAHEQFFGPGTRLTVL.

The rearrangement uses TRBV5-1 and TRBJ2-1, with D perhaps matching TRBD1 or TRBD2 (5 bases each). V shed 0 bases and J shed 6 bases, with 16 bases lying between them. The CDR3 covers 16 residues. CDR1 and CDR2 (germline): SGHRS, YFSETQ. The CDR3 is CASSLAHNGGVNEQFF. The CDR3 bases are TGCGCCAGCAGCTTGGCCCACAATGGGGGAGTCAATGAGCAGTTCTTC.

J is TRBJ2-2 and V is TRBV28; 10 bases line up with TRBD2. V lost 2 bases, J lost 7 bases, and 7 bases stayed unmatched. This CDR3 comprises 16 residues. Germline CDR1 and CDR2: MDHEN and SYDVKM. The CDR3 spells CASSLKASGSSGELFF. CDR3 DNA sequence: TGTGCCAGCAGTTTAAAGGCTAGCGGGAGTAGCGGGGAGCTGTTTTTT.